One sample yielded the 8 T cell receptor beta chains listed below, sequenced in a study of OX40 agonist ivuxolimab in advanced cancers. Only in-frame clones appear in the TCRdb table, and some are missing; sequencing was by immunoSEQ multiplex PCR. Of about 50,000 clones in the sample, 79% are singletons; the top ten hold approximately 2.1%. The sample was CD4+ or CD8+ T cells sorted from blood, taken in a trial of the OX40 agonist ivuxolimab. Source of these receptors: an adult with an advanced solid tumor such as melanoma, head and neck, liver or kidney cancer.

The chain links TRBV7-9 to TRBJ1-5; TRBD1 matches 9 bases. V was pared by 6 bases and J by 2 bases, with 11 bases of the junction left unmatched. Germline CDR1 is SEHNR and CDR2 is FQNEAQ (reference sequence). This CDR3 has 17 amino acids. Here the CDR3 reads CASSTGTGPVRNQPQHF. As DNA, the CDR3 is TGTGCCAGCAGTACCGGGACAGGGCCTGTGCGCAATCAGCCCCAGCATTTT.

V and J are TRBV18 and TRBJ1-1; 7 bases agree with TRBD1. The V gene's germline CDR1 is KGHSH and CDR2 LQKENI. The CDR3 runs to 14 residues. With V trimmed by 3 bases and J by 1 base, 2 bases remained unmatched. The CDR3 sequence is CASSPHRGNTEAFF. CDR3 sequence (DNA): TGTGCCAGCTCACCTCACAGGGGGAACACTGAAGCTTTCTTT.

In its sample, this clone was seen once. The J gene is TRBJ2-5, the V gene TRBV27; 7 positions match TRBD2. The CDR3 sequence is 14 residues long. Looked up from germline, CDR1 is MNHEY and CDR2 is SMNVEV (reference sequence). Trimming cost V 5 bases and J 7 bases; bases outside gene matches: 10. The CDR3 coding sequence is TGTGCCAGCAGTGTTCGGGGGGAAGCGGGGACCCAGTACTTC. Its protein product is CASSVRGEAGTQYF.

A word on this clone: A read error may account for a junction end that differs from germline. The CDR3 is CASSFESGVGTQYF. As DNA, the CDR3 is TGTGCTAGCAGCTTTGAATCGGGAGTTGGTACGCAGTATTTT. The chain carries TRBV7-7 and TRBJ2-3, with D maybe TRBD2 (6 bases). CDR1 and CDR2 from the germline V gene are SSHAT and FNYEAQ (reference sequence). CDR3 size: 14 residues.

This chain uses TRBV5-4 with TRBJ2-5; no clear D gene. Trimming shortened V by 1 base and J by 6 bases, and 10 bases separated the two germline ends. Germline V gene data show CDR1 as SGHNT and CDR2 as YYREEE (reference sequence). The CDR3 runs to 13 residues. In DNA form, the CDR3 reads TGTGCCAGCAGCTTGAAGGGAACTAAGACCCAGTACTTC. It translates to CASSLKGTKTQYF.

The chain is built from TRBV6-1 and TRBJ1-2, with TRBD1 matching 9 bases. Germline V CDR1 and CDR2: MNHNS, SASEGT. The CDR3 runs 13 residues. J gave up 2 bases and V 10 bases, and 5 bases lay outside the gene matches. The CDR3 coding sequence is TGTGCCAACTCGGACAGGGGAAACTATGGCTACACCTTC. Translating gives CANSDRGNYGYTF.

CDR3 residues: CAAGVYGYTF. CDR3 nucleotide sequence: TGTGCTGCGGGAGTCTATGGCTACACCTTC. The V gene is TRBV30, the J gene TRBJ1-2, with D unresolved. CDR1 and CDR2 (germline): GTSNPN, SVGIG (reference sequence). This CDR3 comprises 10 residues.

This clone was observed a single time. This chain links TRBV5-5 with TRBJ1-3, with a weak D call TRBD1 (5 bases). Germline CDR1 and CDR2: SGHKS and YYEKEE (reference sequence). The CDR3 has 14 residues. The V end lost 6 bases, the J end lost 0 bases, and 10 bases lay between the germline ends. The CDR3 DNA sequence: TGTGCCAGCACCCCTGACAGCTCTGGAAACACCATATATTTT. Translating gives CASTPDSSGNTIYF.